This T cell receptor beta chain was retrieved from a study of cytomegalovirus exposure and HLA in healthy donors listed by TCRdb under 2017. About the investigation overall: According to an earlier analysis of several hundred of the donors, about 179 million T cells yielded 100 million or so unique TCR beta sequences and approximately 280 Gb of sequence data. An early release covering 550 to 650 HLA-typed donors comprised about 300 gigabases of sequencing data and around 80 million unique TCR sequences. Among the approximately 400 genotyped donors, under 90% belonged to the genetic ancestry cluster associated with self-reported Caucasian donors. The study aimed to test whether cataloging public T cell receptors could reveal signatures of past pathogen exposure. The study used immunosequencing to profile the T cell repertoires of several hundred subjects and linked those repertoires to cytomegalovirus serostatus. Besides the first cohort of around 670 subjects, a separate validation cohort made up of 90 to 150 different subjects was used. High-throughput TCR immunosequencing, statistical association of individual TCRs with disease status, and machine learning were combined to predict cytomegalovirus infection status. A later analysis re-analyzed previously published TCR beta repertoires from roughly 600 donors and added high-resolution HLA genotyping to study TCR occurrence patterns. Rather than drawing on any new phenotypic data, the later analysis identified candidate immune exposures from TCR beta sequences and the way those sequences occurred across donors. To decide whether each TCR beta V gene segment behaved as functional or pseudogenic, an earlier analysis of some 540 of the donors relied on high-throughput TCR beta sequencing. Alongside the repertoire data, information on donor age, sex, ethnicity and CMV serostatus was compiled. A later genetic analysis used genome-wide SNP genotypes for about three fifths of the roughly 700 donors, treating that subset as a discovery cohort. Every repertoire in the discovery cohort had been generated on one and the same sequencing platform. HLA typing covered class I and class II loci at four-digit resolution. Typing coverage varied by locus: 629-630 donors for A, B, C, DRB1 and DQB1; roughly 500 for DQA1; about 570 for DPA1; around 490 for DPB1. Four to six DR-DQ haplotypes were handled as single units for association and clustering, since linkage in the cohort was strong. Among roughly 370 genotyped donors of the cohort, an average of about 240,000 unique TCR beta nucleotide sequences were sequenced per donor, about a sixth of them non-productive. General conclusions and limits of the study: For the cohort, immune exposure information was limited to CMV serostatus. While some public TCRs were present in many individuals, most TCR sequences turned up only very rarely across donors. Because counts were too low, about 17 rarely observed V segments, including chromosome 9 orphons, were excluded from the earlier analysis of some 590 of the donors. The authors suggested that the approach could potentially be generalized to other disease states and immunological phenotypes. Broadly in line with IMGT annotations, most TCR beta V segments showed up in productive rearrangements about 87% or about 30% of the time in an earlier analysis of 450 to 600 of the donors. According to a later analysis, TCR association rates differed among HLA loci, with DRB1 alleles showing the most associated TCRs and HLA-C alleles showing the fewest. An association between a missense DCLRE1C variant and V-gene and J-gene trimming of TCR beta chains was found in a later genetic analysis and replicated in an independent cohort. Cytomegalovirus status was reported to be diagnosed by the classifier with high specificity and sensitivity in both the original and validation cohorts. This cohort had only TCR beta chains sequenced, and the lack of alpha or paired-chain data limited which features could be detected. A total of 150 to 200 TCR beta chains were listed by the study as associated with cytomegalovirus. A further reported finding was that TCR beta sequences accurately predicted the HLA-A and HLA-B alleles for most subjects in the first cohort. Compared with equally common non-associated chains, HLA-associated TCR beta chains in a later analysis were more clonally expanded and had lower generation probabilities. A few of the identified cytomegalovirus-associated TCR beta chains were confirmed in vitro to be specific for cytomegalovirus antigens. Because HLA typing was unavailable for some donors at each locus, only the typed subset was used in association tests. Linkage disequilibrium might explain the correlated functional status among segregating V segments, but an unknown experimental factor could not be ruled out. A later analysis associated 15,000 to 20,000 TCR beta sequences with specific HLA alleles at a false discovery rate of 0.05. A later analysis reported that several top co-occurrence clusters appeared linked to parvovirus B19, influenza, CMV and Epstein-Barr virus. In a later analysis, most CMV-associated TCR beta chains were found to appear HLA-restricted, with HLA associations seemingly driven largely by CMV exposure. The presence/absence analyses assumed that sequencing depth was roughly uniform across donors, and that assumption may not be true. Some IMGT-functional V segments, including TRBV6-2 and TRBV6-3, could not be distinguished by the 87-base-pair reads and were therefore excluded. When HLA alleles, especially DR and DQ, strongly co-occurred, TCR associations were difficult to assign to individual alleles. A cluster of highly shared sequence variants was judged likely to be a technical artifact of the sequencing pipeline. A later genetic analysis reported fewer N-insertions in productive TCRs among donors in an Asian-associated ancestry cluster than the roughly 700-donor mean.

The cohort was made up of under 800 healthy bone marrow donors. All cohort members were sampled while nominally healthy, although unrecorded immune exposures were likely present. The donor was CMV seropositive and was included in the group of approximately 300 seropositive cohort members. Every donor gave a peripheral blood sample, and the peripheral blood mononuclear cells from that sample were used for TCR beta sequencing. The Qiagen DNeasy Blood Extraction Kit was used to extract genomic DNA from the blood cell samples. This clone showed up just once. Its antigen is unknown. Within one base of it there is no much larger clone, and no base qualities were kept. The library relied on the immunoSEQ multiplex PCR assay. A mixture of 60 forward primers for TCR Vbeta segments and 13 reverse primers for TCR Jbeta segments was used in the multiplex PCR. Amplification of the CDR3 region of rearranged TCR beta genes was performed with a multiplex PCR assay on genomic DNA. Amplified TCR beta libraries were sequenced as 87-base-pair reads on the Illumina HiSeq System. For the original study's pipeline: A later analysis tallied roughly 80 million unique TCR beta chains across the 660 or so repertoires, and some 10 million of those chains were shared by two or more donors. A nearest-neighbor algorithm error-corrected the raw reads and collapsed the reads into unique sequences, merging closely related sequences to remove PCR and sequencing errors. V, D and J gene segments were assigned by aligning CDR3 sequences to IMGT reference sequences. Each retained sequence needed at least a six-nucleotide match to both a V gene segment and a J gene segment. A rearrangement counted as productive if the CDR3 had no stop codons and remained in frame with V and J, and every other rearrangement counted as non-productive. CDR3 was defined by IMGT convention, running from the second conserved V-encoded cysteine to the conserved J-encoded phenylalanine. The earlier analysis of roughly 590 of the donors excluded any sequence lacking an unambiguous match to a single V gene segment. In an earlier analysis of roughly 600 of the donors, a V segment was called functional when productive rearrangements were above 56.7%, and segregating when the standard deviation between donors exceeded 5%. A statistical classification framework was built for diagnosing cytomegalovirus status from the catalog of TCR beta chain sequences. In a later analysis, V and J genes were assigned by comparing TCR nucleotide sequences against IMGT/GENE-DB human TR gene sequences. The TCRdist pipeline was used in a later analysis to assign CDR3 sequences and most-parsimonious VDJ recombination scenarios. In a later analysis, each TCR beta chain was defined by its CDR3 amino acid sequence together with its V-gene family, and reads without a unique V-gene family were excluded. To address suspected cross-contamination and a sequencing artifact, a later analysis removed 592 highly shared, low-generation-probability nucleotide sequences. A later analysis calculated a clonal expansion index for each public chain from normalized within-repertoire ranks of inferred template counts. In a later analysis, generation probabilities were computed using a VDJ recombination model fitted to out-of-frame rearrangements, and the results were checked against IGoR. Hypergeometric tests were used in a later analysis to score TCR-TCR, TCR-HLA and TCR-CMV co-occurrence, with a repertoire-size bias correction applied to the TCR pairs. In a later analysis, false discovery rates were estimated by permuting HLA or CMV assignments 20 times. In a later analysis, co-occurring TCRs were grouped using DBSCAN, and TCRdist sequence similarity was added for clustering within HLA-allele-positive subsets. Repertoires with fewer than 30,000 or more than 120,000 public chains were left out of co-occurrence clustering, as were five repertoires with anomalous nucleotide sharing. The clones in this table, taken by TCRdb from immuneACCESS, are in-frame only. Not every clone is retained; where verified, under half of the shortfall comes from an unresolved V gene, and the cause of the rest is unknown. The V and J calls and clone size are taken from that table; D and trimming were inferred from the DNA. This sample has about 76,000 clones in its table, and 72% of those were observed once. The ten largest clones add up to 11% of the sample.

Germline trimming: 5 bases from V, 5 bases from J; junction bases outside gene matches: 4. The CDR3, from cysteine to phenylalanine, totals 14 residues. Only the CDR3 part of the read is kept: 42 bases, read in frame from the first base. Reading the germline V gene (reference sequence) gives CDR1 LNHDA and CDR2 SQIVND. The sequencing sample was made of PBMCs. The receptor's source is a woman between 40 and 50 years old in good health and CMV-seropositive. The chain joins TRBV19 to TRBJ2-1, with TRBD2 identical over 9 junction bases. The CDR3 in this case is CASSWRGGNNEQFF. The DNA sequence is TGTGCCAGTAGTTGGCGGGGGGGTAACAATGAGCAGTTCTTC.